This T cell receptor beta chain was sequenced for a study of OX40 agonist ivuxolimab in advanced cancers. Study at large: Patients in dose escalation had liver, melanoma, kidney or head and neck cancers. Earlier anti-PD-1, anti-PD-L1 or anti-CTLA-4 therapy was permitted; 40% had received some.

Findings and caveats of the study: Low clonal expansion, among the lowest seen, marked partial responders at 0.1-3.0 mg/kg. Within 6 weeks, CD4+ and CD8+ blood T cells expanded clonally at 0.1 to 3.0 mg/kg.

Profiling relied on immunoSEQ multiplex PCR, and the TCRdb table lists in-frame clones only, not all of them. The table has roughly 60,000 clones, about 85% seen once. Germline CDR1 SGHDN, CDR2 FVKESK. The germline V and J ends were trimmed by 4 bases and 4 bases, with 16 bases remaining between them. The CDR3 has 16 residues. This clone showed up just once. Antigen: not known. The chain combines TRBV14 with TRBJ2-2; D could derive from TRBD1 or TRBD2 (5 bases each). Here the sequenced sample was CD4+ or CD8+ T cells sorted from blood, taken in a trial of the OX40 agonist ivuxolimab. The source of this sequence is an adult with an advanced solid tumor such as melanoma, head and neck, liver or kidney cancer. CDR3 DNA sequence: TGTGCCAGCAGCCGTATCACTCCCGGGACCACCGGGGAGCTGTTTTTT. It encodes CASSRITPGTTGELFF. Full variable domain (missing parts from reference TRBV14 and TRBJ2-2): EAGVTQFPSHSVIEKGQTVTLRCDPISGHDNLYWYRRVMGKEIKFLLHFVKESKQDESGMPNNRFLAERTGGTYSTLKVQPAELEDSGVYFCASSRITPGTTGELFFGEGSRLTVL.